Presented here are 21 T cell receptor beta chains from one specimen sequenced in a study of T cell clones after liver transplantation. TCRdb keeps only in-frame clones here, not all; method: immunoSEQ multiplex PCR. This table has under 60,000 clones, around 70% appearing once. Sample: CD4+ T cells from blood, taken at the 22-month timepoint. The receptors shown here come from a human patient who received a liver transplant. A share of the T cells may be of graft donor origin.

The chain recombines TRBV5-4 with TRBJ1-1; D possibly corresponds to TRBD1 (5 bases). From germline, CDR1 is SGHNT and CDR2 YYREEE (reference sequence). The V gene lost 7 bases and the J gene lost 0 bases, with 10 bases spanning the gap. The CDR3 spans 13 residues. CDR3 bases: TGTGCCAGCGGACGACAGATGAACACTGAAGCTTTCTTT. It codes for CASGRQMNTEAFF.

The CDR3 loop reads CASSPGQASYTF. The CDR3 bases are TGTGCCAGCAGCCCAGGACAGGCTAGCTACACCTTC. The rearrangement uses TRBV5-6 and TRBJ1-2; 7 bases are shared with TRBD1. This CDR3 has 12 amino acids. After removal of 4 bases from V and 9 bases from J, the junction contained 6 bases not matched to a gene. Germline values: CDR1 SGHDT, CDR2 YYEEEE.

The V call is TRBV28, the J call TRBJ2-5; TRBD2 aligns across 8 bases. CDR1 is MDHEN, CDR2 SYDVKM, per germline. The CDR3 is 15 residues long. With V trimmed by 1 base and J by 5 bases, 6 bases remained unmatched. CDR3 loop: CASSLFGLAWETQYF. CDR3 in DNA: TGTGCCAGCAGTTTATTCGGACTAGCCTGGGAGACCCAGTACTTC.

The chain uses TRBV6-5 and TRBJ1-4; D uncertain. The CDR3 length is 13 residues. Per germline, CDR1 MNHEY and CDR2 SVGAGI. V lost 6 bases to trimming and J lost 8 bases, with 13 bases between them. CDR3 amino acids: CASSRGREEKLFF. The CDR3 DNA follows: TGTGCCAGCAGCCGCGGGAGGGAGGAAAAACTGTTTTTT.

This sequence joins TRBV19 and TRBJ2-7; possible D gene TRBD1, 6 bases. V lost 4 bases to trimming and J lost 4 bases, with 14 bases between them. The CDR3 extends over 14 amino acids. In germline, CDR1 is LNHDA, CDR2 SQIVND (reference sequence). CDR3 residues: CASSTMTGPYEQYF. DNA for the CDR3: TGTGCCAGTAGTACGATGACAGGTCCTTACGAGCAGTACTTC.

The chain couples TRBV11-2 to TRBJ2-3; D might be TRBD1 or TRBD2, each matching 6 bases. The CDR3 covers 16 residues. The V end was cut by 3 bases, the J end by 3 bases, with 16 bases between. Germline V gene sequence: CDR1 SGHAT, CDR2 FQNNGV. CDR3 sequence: CASSFRSGGLTDTQYF. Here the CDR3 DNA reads TGTGCCAGCAGCTTTCGCTCCGGGGGCCTAACAGATACGCAGTATTTT.

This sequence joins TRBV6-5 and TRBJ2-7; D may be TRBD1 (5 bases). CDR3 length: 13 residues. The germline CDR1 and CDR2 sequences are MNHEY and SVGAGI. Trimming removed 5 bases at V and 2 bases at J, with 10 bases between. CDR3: CASSDRQTYEQYF. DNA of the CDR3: TGTGCCAGCAGTGACAGACAGACCTACGAGCAGTACTTC.

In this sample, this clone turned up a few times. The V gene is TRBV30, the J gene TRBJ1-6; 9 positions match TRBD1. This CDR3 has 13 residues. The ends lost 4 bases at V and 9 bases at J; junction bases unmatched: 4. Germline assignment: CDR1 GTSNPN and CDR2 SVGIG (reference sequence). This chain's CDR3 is CAWTGTGSSPLHF. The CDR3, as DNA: TGTGCCTGGACCGGGACAGGGAGTTCACCCCTCCACTTT.

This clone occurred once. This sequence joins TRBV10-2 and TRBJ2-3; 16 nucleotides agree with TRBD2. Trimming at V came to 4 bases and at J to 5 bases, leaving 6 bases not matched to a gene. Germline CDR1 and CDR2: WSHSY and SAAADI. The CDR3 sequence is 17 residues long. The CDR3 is CASSGGTSGGAGDTQYF. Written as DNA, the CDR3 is TGCGCCAGCAGTGGCGGGACTAGCGGGGGGGCAGGAGATACGCAGTATTTT.

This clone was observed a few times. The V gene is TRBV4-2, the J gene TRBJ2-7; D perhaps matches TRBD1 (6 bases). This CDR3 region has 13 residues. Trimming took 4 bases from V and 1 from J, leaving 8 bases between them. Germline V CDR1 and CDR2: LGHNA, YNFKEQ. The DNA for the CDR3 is TGTGCCAGCAGCCGGGACACTTCCTACGAGCAGTACTTC. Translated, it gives CASSRDTSYEQYF.

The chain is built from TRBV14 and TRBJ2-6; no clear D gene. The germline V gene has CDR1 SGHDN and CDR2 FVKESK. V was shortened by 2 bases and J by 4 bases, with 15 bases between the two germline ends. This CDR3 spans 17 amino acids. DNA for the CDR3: TGTGCCAGCAGCCAAAACTCCTTCCGGGTGGGGGCCAACGTCCTGACTTTC. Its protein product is CASSQNSFRVGANVLTF. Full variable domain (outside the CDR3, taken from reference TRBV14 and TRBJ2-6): EAGVTQFPSHSVIEKGQTVTLRCDPISGHDNLYWYRRVMGKEIKFLLHFVKESKQDESGMPNNRFLAERTGGTYSTLKVQPAELEDSGVYFCASSQNSFRVGANVLTFGAGSRLTVL.

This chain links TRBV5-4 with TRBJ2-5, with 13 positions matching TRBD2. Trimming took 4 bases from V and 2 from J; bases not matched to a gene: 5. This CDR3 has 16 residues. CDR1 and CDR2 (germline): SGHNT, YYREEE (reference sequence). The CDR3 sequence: CASSGGTSGAQETQYF. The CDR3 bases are TGTGCCAGCAGCGGAGGGACTAGCGGGGCACAAGAGACCCAGTACTTC.

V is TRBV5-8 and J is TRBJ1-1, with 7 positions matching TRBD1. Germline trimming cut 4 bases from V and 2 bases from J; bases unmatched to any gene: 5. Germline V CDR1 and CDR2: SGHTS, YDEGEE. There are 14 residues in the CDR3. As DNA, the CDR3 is TGTGCCAGCAGCAGGGGACAGCGAAACACTGAAGCTTTCTTT. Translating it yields CASSRGQRNTEAFF. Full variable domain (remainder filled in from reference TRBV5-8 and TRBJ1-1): EAGVTQSPTHLIKTRGQQATLRCSPISGHTSVYWYQQALGLGLQFLLWYDEGEERNRGNFPPRFSGRQFPNYSSELNVNALELEDSALYLCASSRGQRNTEAFFGQGTRLTVV.

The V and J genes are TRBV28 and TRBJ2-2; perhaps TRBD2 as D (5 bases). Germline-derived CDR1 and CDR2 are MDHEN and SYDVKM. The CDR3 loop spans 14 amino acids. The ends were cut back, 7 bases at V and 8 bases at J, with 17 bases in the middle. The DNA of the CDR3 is TGTGCCAGCACCCTTCTAACGGGGTCTGGGGAGCTGTTTTTT. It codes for CASTLLTGSGELFF.

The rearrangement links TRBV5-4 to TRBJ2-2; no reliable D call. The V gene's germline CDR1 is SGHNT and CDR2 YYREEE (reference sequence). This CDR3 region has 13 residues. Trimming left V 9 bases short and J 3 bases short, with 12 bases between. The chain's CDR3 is CANSRPDTGELFF. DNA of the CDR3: TGTGCCAACAGTCGGCCCGACACCGGGGAGCTGTTTTTT.

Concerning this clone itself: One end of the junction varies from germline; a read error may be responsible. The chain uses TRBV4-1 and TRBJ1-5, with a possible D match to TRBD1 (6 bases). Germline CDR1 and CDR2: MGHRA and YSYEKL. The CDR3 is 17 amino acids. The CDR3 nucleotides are TGCGCCAGCAACCAAGATTATAGGGGGAATAGCAATCAGCCCCAGCATTTT. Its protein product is CASNQDYRGNSNQPQHF.

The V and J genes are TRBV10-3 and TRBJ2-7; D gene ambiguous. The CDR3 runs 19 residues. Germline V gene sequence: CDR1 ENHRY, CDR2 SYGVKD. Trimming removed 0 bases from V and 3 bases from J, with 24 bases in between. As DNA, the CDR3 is TGTGCCATCAGTGAGTCGTTTCGAGAAATCATATTACCCGACTACGAGCAGTACTTC. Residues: CAISESFREIILPDYEQYF.

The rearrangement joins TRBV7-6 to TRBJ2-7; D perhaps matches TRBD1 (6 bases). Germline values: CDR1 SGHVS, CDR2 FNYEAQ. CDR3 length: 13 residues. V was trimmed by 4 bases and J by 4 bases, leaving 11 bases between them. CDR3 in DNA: TGTGCCAGCAGCTCGTTACAGGGATACGAGCAGTACTTC. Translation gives CASSSLQGYEQYF.

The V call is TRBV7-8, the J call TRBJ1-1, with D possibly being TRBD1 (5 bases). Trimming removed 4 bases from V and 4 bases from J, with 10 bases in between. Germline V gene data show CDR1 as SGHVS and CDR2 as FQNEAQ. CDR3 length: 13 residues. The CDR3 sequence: CASSYERGTEAFF. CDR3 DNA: TGTGCCAGCAGCTACGAGAGGGGCACTGAAGCTTTCTTT.

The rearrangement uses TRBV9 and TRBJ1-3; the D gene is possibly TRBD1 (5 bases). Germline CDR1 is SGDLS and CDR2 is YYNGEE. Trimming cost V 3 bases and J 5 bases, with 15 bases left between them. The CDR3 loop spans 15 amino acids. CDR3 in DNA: TGTGCCAGCAGCGGAACCCAGGGAGGACGAAACACCATATATTTT. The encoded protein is CASSGTQGGRNTIYF.

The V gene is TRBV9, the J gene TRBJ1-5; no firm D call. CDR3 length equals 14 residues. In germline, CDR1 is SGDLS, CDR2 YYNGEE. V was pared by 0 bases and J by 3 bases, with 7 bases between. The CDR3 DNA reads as TGTGCCAGCAGCGTAGGACATGACAATCAGCCCCAGCATTTT. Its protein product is CASSVGHDNQPQHF.